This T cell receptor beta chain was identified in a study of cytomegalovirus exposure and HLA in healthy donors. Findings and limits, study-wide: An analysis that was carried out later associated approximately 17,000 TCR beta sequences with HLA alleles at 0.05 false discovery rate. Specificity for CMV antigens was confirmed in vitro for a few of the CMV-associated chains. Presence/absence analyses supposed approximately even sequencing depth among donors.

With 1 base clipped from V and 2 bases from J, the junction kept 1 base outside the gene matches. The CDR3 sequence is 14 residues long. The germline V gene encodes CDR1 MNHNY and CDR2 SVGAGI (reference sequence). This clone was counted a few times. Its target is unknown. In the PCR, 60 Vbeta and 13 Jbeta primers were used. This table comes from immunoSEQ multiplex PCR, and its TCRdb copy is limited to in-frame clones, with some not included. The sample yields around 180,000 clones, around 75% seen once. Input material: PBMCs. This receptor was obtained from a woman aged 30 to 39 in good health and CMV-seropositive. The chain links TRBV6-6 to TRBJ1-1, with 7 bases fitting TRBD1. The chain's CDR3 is CASSYWDSNTEAFF. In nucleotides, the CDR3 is TGTGCCAGCAGTTACTGGGACAGTAACACTGAAGCTTTCTTT.